Listed below are T cell receptor beta chains from one sample, sequenced in a study of cytotoxic CD8 clonotypes in ibrutinib-treated CLL. Measured with immunoSEQ multiplex PCR; TCRdb has only the in-frame clones, and not every one. Among 150,000 to 200,000 clones, roughly 84% were seen once, and the ten largest hold 3% to 3.5%. This material consisted of PBMCs, taken at disease progression, from a patient treated with ibrutinib. Every receptor here comes from a human donor with chronic lymphocytic leukemia. Both conserved end residues are part of each CDR3. D genes are given only for firm matches. Clone size is not always given. Where it is, it says once, few, many or a class for expanded clones.

.,.,TRBV6-5,TRBJ2-7,TGTGCCAGCAGTTACTCTTGGCGGGGCAGCCCCAACGAGCAGTACTTC,CASSYSWRGSPNEQYF
.,.,TRBV5-1,TRBJ1-2,TGCGCCAGCATGGATGGAGGGGGTAACTATGGCTACACCTTC,CASMDGGGNYGYTF
.,.,TRBV19,TRBJ2-2,TGTGCCAGTCATCGACAGGTTAACACCGGGGAGCTGTTTTTT,CASHRQVNTGELFF
.,TRBD2,TRBV4-1,TRBJ2-5,TGCGCCAGCAGCCAGGGCGGGAGACTCCAAGAGACCCAGTACTTC,CASSQGGRLQETQYF
few,.,TRBV5-1,TRBJ1-1,TGCGCCAGCAGCTTGGGTTGGGGTACCACTGAAGCTTTCTTT,CASSLGWGTTEAFF
.,TRBD1,TRBV6-1,TRBJ1-2,TGTGCCAGCAGTGAGGAGGACAGGGTAAACTATGGCTACACCTTC,CASSEEDRVNYGYTF
.,TRBD2,TRBV2,TRBJ2-7,TGTGCCAGCACCACAGTTCGGGCTAGCGGGAGGGACTACGAGCAGTACTTC,CASTTVRASGRDYEQYF
.,.,TRBV30,TRBJ1-3,TGTGCCTGGAGTGTAACCGGGATCTCTGGAAACACCATATATTTT,CAWSVTGISGNTIYF
once,TRBD1,TRBV15,TRBJ2-3,TGTGCCACCAGAAGACAGGGGCGCGCCGGAGATACGCAGTATTTT,CATRRQGRAGDTQYF
.,.,TRBV4-3,TRBJ2-2,TGCGCCAGCAGCCAAGATCGTGGGGCCCCCGGGGAGCTGTTTTTT,CASSQDRGAPGELFF